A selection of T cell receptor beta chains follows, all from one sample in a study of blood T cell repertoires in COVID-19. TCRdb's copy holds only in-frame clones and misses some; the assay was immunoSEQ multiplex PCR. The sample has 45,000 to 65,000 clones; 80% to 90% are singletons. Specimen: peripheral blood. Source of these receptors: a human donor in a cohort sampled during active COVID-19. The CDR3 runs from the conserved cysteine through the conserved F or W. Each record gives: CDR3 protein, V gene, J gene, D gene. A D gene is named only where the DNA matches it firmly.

CDR3aa: CASCEGHPNYGYTF
v_gene: TRBV19
j_gene: TRBJ1-2
d_gene: -

CDR3aa: CASSSLETEEDF
v_gene: TRBV5-4
j_gene: TRBJ2-7
d_gene: -

CDR3aa: CASSANTHSYEQYF
v_gene: TRBV10-1
j_gene: TRBJ2-7
d_gene: -

CDR3aa: CASRGQGKNPNSGNTIYF
v_gene: TRBV7-9
j_gene: TRBJ1-3
d_gene: -

CDR3aa: CASSFFGLAKNIQYF
v_gene: TRBV5-6
j_gene: TRBJ2-4
d_gene: -

CDR3aa: CASSKDAGMSSYEQYF
v_gene: TRBV21-1
j_gene: TRBJ2-7
d_gene: -

CDR3aa: CASSTSASGNGGELFF
v_gene: TRBV7-3
j_gene: TRBJ2-2
d_gene: TRBD2

CDR3aa: CASSQVHTGYGNSGNTIYF
v_gene: TRBV4-1
j_gene: TRBJ1-3
d_gene: -

CDR3aa: CSVRGYNEQFF
v_gene: TRBV29-1
j_gene: TRBJ2-1
d_gene: -

CDR3aa: CASGPTGAPPETQYF
v_gene: TRBV2
j_gene: TRBJ2-5
d_gene: TRBD1

CDR3aa: CAISESDRWNTEAFF
v_gene: TRBV10-3
j_gene: TRBJ1-1
d_gene: TRBD1

CDR3aa: CASSPNTGASQPQHF
v_gene: TRBV11-2
j_gene: TRBJ1-5
d_gene: TRBD1

CDR3aa: CASSYSSGGGNSPLHF
v_gene: TRBV6-5
j_gene: TRBJ1-6
d_gene: -

CDR3aa: CSVEGGLAGLTYNEQFF
v_gene: TRBV29-1
j_gene: TRBJ2-1
d_gene: TRBD2

CDR3aa: CASSPTEVGTYEQYF
v_gene: TRBV18
j_gene: TRBJ2-7
d_gene: -

CDR3aa: CAWSPLAKLTYNEQFF
v_gene: TRBV30
j_gene: TRBJ2-1
d_gene: -

CDR3aa: CASSLGLGESVNQPQHF
v_gene: TRBV7-2
j_gene: TRBJ1-5
d_gene: -

CDR3aa: CASSYSPATGIYNEQFF
v_gene: TRBV6-2/TRBV6-3
j_gene: TRBJ2-1
d_gene: -

CDR3aa: CASSYQGSYGYTF
v_gene: TRBV6-6
j_gene: TRBJ1-2
d_gene: -

CDR3aa: CASSPLGGSGANVLTF
v_gene: TRBV27
j_gene: TRBJ2-6
d_gene: -

CDR3aa: CAISPYRGRGNTIYF
v_gene: TRBV10-3
j_gene: TRBJ1-3
d_gene: TRBD1

CDR3aa: CASSFGLPYNSPLHF
v_gene: TRBV5-4
j_gene: TRBJ1-6
d_gene: -

CDR3aa: CARSLEDSYGYTF
v_gene: TRBV5-3
j_gene: TRBJ1-2
d_gene: -

CDR3aa: CASSRKGLGYNEQFF
v_gene: TRBV5-8
j_gene: TRBJ2-1
d_gene: -

CDR3aa: CASSLAEVNEQFF
v_gene: TRBV7-6
j_gene: TRBJ2-1
d_gene: -

CDR3aa: CASSLLRGDTGELFF
v_gene: TRBV7-9
j_gene: TRBJ2-2
d_gene: -

CDR3aa: CASSLEPNTEAFF
v_gene: TRBV12-3/TRBV12-4
j_gene: TRBJ1-1
d_gene: -

CDR3aa: CASSSGQGLVNTIYF
v_gene: TRBV7-7
j_gene: TRBJ1-3
d_gene: TRBD1

CDR3aa: CASASRGALTDTQYF
v_gene: TRBV9
j_gene: TRBJ2-3
d_gene: -

CDR3aa: CASSQGTGVGYGYTF
v_gene: TRBV7-9
j_gene: TRBJ1-2
d_gene: TRBD1

CDR3aa: CASSPSGFESSEQYF
v_gene: TRBV18
j_gene: TRBJ2-7
d_gene: -

CDR3aa: CASSLTRGLRRGYTF
v_gene: TRBV27
j_gene: TRBJ1-2
d_gene: -

CDR3aa: CASSGGAKGYEQYF
v_gene: TRBV21-1
j_gene: TRBJ2-7
d_gene: -

CDR3aa: CATSKDSRLHYEQYF
v_gene: TRBV15
j_gene: TRBJ2-7
d_gene: -

CDR3aa: CASRNSGGTDTQYF
v_gene: TRBV5-6
j_gene: TRBJ2-3
d_gene: TRBD2

CDR3aa: CASRRDTPYEQYF
v_gene: TRBV5-6
j_gene: TRBJ2-7
d_gene: -

CDR3aa: CASSPLRTGGSLGWPPLHF
v_gene: TRBV18
j_gene: TRBJ1-6
d_gene: TRBD1

CDR3aa: CASSIGYRATDTQYF
v_gene: TRBV19
j_gene: TRBJ2-3
d_gene: -

CDR3aa: CASLDGINTEAFF
v_gene: TRBV19
j_gene: TRBJ1-1
d_gene: -

CDR3aa: CASSQRSDGYTF
v_gene: TRBV12-3/TRBV12-4
j_gene: TRBJ1-2
d_gene: -

CDR3aa: CASSLHGTVVWAQYF
v_gene: TRBV27
j_gene: TRBJ2-3
d_gene: TRBD1

CDR3aa: CASSHVIQSGGYTF
v_gene: TRBV3-1/TRBV3-2
j_gene: TRBJ1-2
d_gene: -

CDR3aa: CASSSTSGGSTGELFF
v_gene: TRBV6-2/TRBV6-3
j_gene: TRBJ2-2
d_gene: TRBD2

CDR3aa: CASGGERQGNTEAFF
v_gene: TRBV7-2
j_gene: TRBJ1-1
d_gene: -

CDR3aa: CASSLQRGGYEQYF
v_gene: TRBV6-2/TRBV6-3
j_gene: TRBJ2-7
d_gene: TRBD2

CDR3aa: CASSSWTASRSDYTF
v_gene: TRBV18
j_gene: TRBJ1-2
d_gene: -

CDR3aa: CASSYSGTGAGFTEAFF
v_gene: TRBV6-2/TRBV6-3
j_gene: TRBJ1-1
d_gene: TRBD1

CDR3aa: CASSQEEVFENIQYF
v_gene: TRBV4-2
j_gene: TRBJ2-4
d_gene: -

CDR3aa: CASSLRERGVEQFF
v_gene: TRBV7-2
j_gene: TRBJ2-1
d_gene: TRBD2

CDR3aa: CASSFPGGELFF
v_gene: TRBV12-3/TRBV12-4
j_gene: TRBJ2-2
d_gene: -

CDR3aa: CASSRQGAGGNQPQHF
v_gene: TRBV19
j_gene: TRBJ1-5
d_gene: TRBD1

CDR3aa: CASSYSEDSNQPQHF
v_gene: TRBV6-2/TRBV6-3
j_gene: TRBJ1-5
d_gene: -

CDR3aa: CASRSWASDTQYF
v_gene: TRBV6-5
j_gene: TRBJ2-3
d_gene: -